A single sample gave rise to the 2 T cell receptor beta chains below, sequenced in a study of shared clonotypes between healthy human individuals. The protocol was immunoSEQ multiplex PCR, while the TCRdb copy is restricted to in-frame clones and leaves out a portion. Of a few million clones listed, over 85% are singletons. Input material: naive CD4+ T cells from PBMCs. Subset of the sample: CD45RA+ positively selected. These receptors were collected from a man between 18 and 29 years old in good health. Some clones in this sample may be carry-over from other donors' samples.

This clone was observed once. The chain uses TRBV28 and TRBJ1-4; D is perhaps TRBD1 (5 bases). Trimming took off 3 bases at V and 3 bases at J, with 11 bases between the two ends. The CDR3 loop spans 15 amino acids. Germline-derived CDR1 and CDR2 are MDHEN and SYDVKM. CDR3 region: CASSFGGFANEKLFF. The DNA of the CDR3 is TGTGCCAGCAGTTTCGGGGGTTTCGCTAATGAAAAACTGTTTTTT.

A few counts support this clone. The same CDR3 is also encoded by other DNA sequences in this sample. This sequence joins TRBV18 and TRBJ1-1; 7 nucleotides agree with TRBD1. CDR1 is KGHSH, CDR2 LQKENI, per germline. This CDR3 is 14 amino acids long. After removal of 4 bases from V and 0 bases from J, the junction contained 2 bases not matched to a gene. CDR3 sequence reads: CASSLGGMNTEAFF. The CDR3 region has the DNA TGTGCCAGCTCACTAGGGGGCATGAACACTGAAGCTTTCTTT.